This T cell receptor beta chain was obtained from a study of blood T cells in healthy people across ages. Study-wide context: The capture of about one barcoded beta molecule per two T cells was achieved by template switching.

A second PCR of 7 to 11 cycles used a sample-barcoded 5' primer and a J-beta primer mix. TCRdb ran MiXCR on the 5' RACE reads and lists one entry per CDR3 protein. The table records around 1,500,000 distinct CDR3 sequences, approximately 28% of them present only once. Germline CDR1 SNHLY, CDR2 FYNNEI. The CDR3 extends over 13 amino acids. Trimming took off 6 bases at V and 3 bases at J, with 9 bases between the two ends. The chain recombines TRBV2 with TRBJ1-5; tentative D call: TRBD1 (5 bases). The sequenced sample consisted of blood. The TCR was taken from a woman aged 30 to 39 in good health. CDR3 coding DNA: TGTGCCAGCAGGGGGGAAAACAATCAGCCCCAGCATTTT. Amino acids: CASRGENNQPQHF.